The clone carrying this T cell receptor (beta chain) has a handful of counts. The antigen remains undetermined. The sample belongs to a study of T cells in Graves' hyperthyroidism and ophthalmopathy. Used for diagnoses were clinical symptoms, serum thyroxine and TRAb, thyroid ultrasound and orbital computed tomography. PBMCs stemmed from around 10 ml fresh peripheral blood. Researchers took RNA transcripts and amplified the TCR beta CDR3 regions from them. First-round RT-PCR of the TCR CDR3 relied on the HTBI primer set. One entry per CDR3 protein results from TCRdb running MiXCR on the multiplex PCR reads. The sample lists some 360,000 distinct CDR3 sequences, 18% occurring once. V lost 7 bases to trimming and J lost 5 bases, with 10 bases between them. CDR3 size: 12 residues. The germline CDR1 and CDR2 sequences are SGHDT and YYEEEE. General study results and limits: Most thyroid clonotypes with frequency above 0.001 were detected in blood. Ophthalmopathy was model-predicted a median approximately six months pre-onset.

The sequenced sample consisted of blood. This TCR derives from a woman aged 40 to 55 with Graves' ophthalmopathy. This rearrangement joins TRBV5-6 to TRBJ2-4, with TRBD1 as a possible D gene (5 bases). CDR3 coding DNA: TGTGCCAGCTCCCTGGGGCAAAACATTCAGTACTTC. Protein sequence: CASSLGQNIQYF.